The rows below give T cell receptor beta chains drawn from one sample of a study of blood T cell repertoires in COVID-19. Some clones are missing from TCRdb's copy, which holds only in-frame ones; the method was immunoSEQ multiplex PCR. The sample shows roughly 42,000 clones, more than 80% of them seen only once. Sequenced material: peripheral blood. These receptors were taken from a man aged 45-60 years with COVID-19, enrolled during active disease. Both conserved end residues are part of each CDR3. A D gene is named only where the DNA matches it firmly. Size values are once, few and many counts, or a class for expanded clones, and some rows have none.

cdr3_aa: CASSFFLAGGEQYF
cdr3_nt: TGTGCCAGCAGCTTCTTTCTAGCGGGAGGCGAGCAGTACTTC
d_call: TRBD2
v_call: TRBV7-9
j_call: TRBJ2-7
clone_size: once

cdr3_aa: CASSLAGLAGTEQFF
cdr3_nt: TGCGCCAGCAGCTTGGCGGGACTAGCGGGTACTGAGCAGTTCTTC
d_call: TRBD2
v_call: TRBV5-1
j_call: TRBJ2-1
clone_size: -

cdr3_aa: CASSFSGRFGDEQFF
cdr3_nt: TGTGCCAGCAGTTTCAGCGGGAGGTTCGGGGATGAGCAGTTCTTC
d_call: TRBD2
v_call: TRBV6-2/TRBV6-3
j_call: TRBJ2-1
clone_size: -

cdr3_aa: CASSRQGANQPQHF
cdr3_nt: TGTGCCAGCAGCCGCCAGGGGGCAAATCAGCCCCAGCATTTT
d_call: TRBD1
v_call: TRBV3-1/TRBV3-2
j_call: TRBJ1-5
clone_size: -

cdr3_aa: CAWSDIPIGNEQFF
cdr3_nt: TGTGCCTGGAGCGACATCCCCATTGGCAATGAGCAGTTCTTC
d_call: -
v_call: TRBV30
j_call: TRBJ2-1
clone_size: -

cdr3_aa: CSASGGARYTF
cdr3_nt: TGCAGTGCTAGCGGCGGGGCTCGCTACACCTTC
d_call: -
v_call: TRBV20-1
j_call: TRBJ1-2
clone_size: -

cdr3_aa: CASSERQLYGYTF
cdr3_nt: TGTGCCAGCAGTGAGCGGCAGCTCTATGGCTACACCTTC
d_call: -
v_call: TRBV2
j_call: TRBJ1-2
clone_size: -

cdr3_aa: CASSLTEANRAFF
cdr3_nt: TGTGCCAGCAGCTTGACCGAGGCTAATAGGGCTTTCTTT
d_call: -
v_call: TRBV11-1
j_call: TRBJ1-1
clone_size: -

cdr3_aa: CASSVGTSGNYNEQFF
cdr3_nt: TGTGCCAGCAGCGTAGGGACTAGCGGGAACTACAATGAGCAGTTCTTC
d_call: TRBD2
v_call: TRBV9
j_call: TRBJ2-1
clone_size: -

cdr3_aa: CASSFLSGVTDTQYF
cdr3_nt: TGTGCCAGCAGCTTTCTCAGCGGAGTCACAGATACGCAGTATTTT
d_call: -
v_call: TRBV11-1
j_call: TRBJ2-3
clone_size: -

cdr3_aa: CASSLGGQGAGYGYTF
cdr3_nt: TGTGCCAGCAGCTTAGGGGGACAGGGGGCCGGCTATGGCTACACCTTC
d_call: TRBD1
v_call: TRBV7-9
j_call: TRBJ1-2
clone_size: -

cdr3_aa: CASSPTGKETQYF
cdr3_nt: TGTGCCAGCTCACCGACAGGGAAAGAGACCCAGTACTTC
d_call: TRBD1
v_call: TRBV18
j_call: TRBJ2-5
clone_size: -

cdr3_aa: CAILRAGKQFF
cdr3_nt: TGTGCCATCCTCCGGGCGGGTAAGCAGTTCTTC
d_call: -
v_call: TRBV5-4
j_call: TRBJ2-1
clone_size: -

cdr3_aa: CASSLVAGLGEKLFF
cdr3_nt: TGTGCCAGCAGCTTGGTGGCGGGTCTGGGTGAAAAACTGTTTTTT
d_call: -
v_call: TRBV5-5
j_call: TRBJ1-4
clone_size: -

cdr3_aa: CASSYRWGGGGETLHF
cdr3_nt: TGTGCCAGCAGCTACCGATGGGGAGGGGGAGGTGAGACCCTCCACTTT
d_call: -
v_call: TRBV28
j_call: TRBJ1-6
clone_size: -

cdr3_aa: CAWSRQGNQPQHF
cdr3_nt: TGTGCCTGGAGTCGGCAGGGGAATCAGCCCCAGCATTTT
d_call: -
v_call: TRBV30
j_call: TRBJ1-5
clone_size: -

cdr3_aa: CASSPPRVLVEKLFF
cdr3_nt: TGTGCCAGCAGTCCCCCGCGAGTCCTCGTAGAAAAACTGTTTTTT
d_call: -
v_call: TRBV28
j_call: TRBJ1-4
clone_size: -

cdr3_aa: CAISEAREINEQFF
cdr3_nt: TGTGCCATCAGTGAGGCGAGGGAAATCAATGAGCAGTTCTTC
d_call: -
v_call: TRBV10-3
j_call: TRBJ2-1
clone_size: -

cdr3_aa: CASRGLAGEQYF
cdr3_nt: TGTGCCAGCAGGGGACTAGCGGGCGAGCAGTACTTC
d_call: TRBD2
v_call: TRBV6-6
j_call: TRBJ2-7
clone_size: -

cdr3_aa: CASSLGGGGLIDTQYF
cdr3_nt: TGTGCCAGCAGCTTAGGAGGAGGGGGCCTGATAGATACGCAGTATTTT
d_call: -
v_call: TRBV7-9
j_call: TRBJ2-3
clone_size: -

cdr3_aa: CASSLEGDYREQYF
cdr3_nt: TGTGCCAGCAGCTTGGAGGGGGATTACAGGGAGCAGTACTTC
d_call: -
v_call: TRBV5-6
j_call: TRBJ2-7
clone_size: -

cdr3_aa: CASSRGWLAPTYEQYF
cdr3_nt: TGTGCCAGCAGCCGTGGGTGGCTAGCGCCGACCTACGAGCAGTACTTC
d_call: -
v_call: TRBV5-4
j_call: TRBJ2-7
clone_size: -

cdr3_aa: CASSMGLAVYNEQFF
cdr3_nt: TGTGCCAGCAGCATGGGACTAGCGGTCTACAATGAGCAGTTCTTC
d_call: TRBD2
v_call: TRBV11-3
j_call: TRBJ2-1
clone_size: -

cdr3_aa: CASSASAGRYNEQFF
cdr3_nt: TGTGCCAGCAGTGCCTCAGCGGGCCGATACAATGAGCAGTTCTTC
d_call: -
v_call: TRBV9
j_call: TRBJ2-1
clone_size: -

cdr3_aa: CASSFGPTGYEQYF
cdr3_nt: TGTGCCAGCAGCTTCGGCCCGACAGGCTACGAGCAGTACTTC
d_call: -
v_call: TRBV5-6
j_call: TRBJ2-7
clone_size: -

cdr3_aa: CASSPTSGSYEQYF
cdr3_nt: TGTGCCAGCAGCCCGACTAGCGGATCCTACGAGCAGTACTTC
d_call: TRBD2
v_call: TRBV11-2
j_call: TRBJ2-7
clone_size: -

cdr3_aa: CASSLAGRGETEAFF
cdr3_nt: TGCGCCAGCAGCTTGGCGGGGAGAGGAGAAACTGAAGCTTTCTTT
d_call: -
v_call: TRBV5-1
j_call: TRBJ1-1
clone_size: -